The 8 T cell receptor beta chains below all came from one sample that was sequenced in a study of tumor-infiltrating lymphocytes in localized non-small cell lung cancer. Sequenced by immunoSEQ multiplex PCR; TCRdb stores in-frame clones only, minus some. Among 9,500 or so clones listed, about 76% were seen once. The material sequenced was uninvolved lung tissue not adjacent to the tumor. The receptors were sampled from a human donor with non-small cell lung cancer.

V and J are TRBV6-1 and TRBJ1-1; D is perhaps TRBD1 (5 bases). Germline loops: CDR1 MNHNS, CDR2 SASEGT. The CDR3 has 13 residues. The V gene lost 5 bases and the J gene lost 1 base, with 8 bases spanning the gap. The CDR3: CASSWGRNTEAFF. In DNA form, the CDR3 reads TGTGCCAGCAGTTGGGGGAGGAACACTGAAGCTTTCTTT.

This clone showed up just a few times. The gene calls are TRBV14 and TRBJ1-2; D is unresolved. The CDR3 runs to 16 residues. CDR1 is SGHDN and CDR2 is FVKESK in the germline V gene. Trimming took off 4 bases at V and 4 bases at J, with 19 bases between the two ends. The CDR3 loop reads CASSPGRSRGTYGYTF. CDR3 nucleotides: TGTGCCAGCAGCCCCGGTCGGTCTCGGGGAACCTATGGCTACACCTTC.

This clone occurred once. V and J are TRBV19 and TRBJ1-5, with D possibly matching TRBD1 (6 bases). The germline V gene encodes CDR1 LNHDA and CDR2 SQIVND (reference sequence). V was pared by 8 bases and J by 7 bases, with 12 bases between. CDR3 size: 12 residues. In DNA, the CDR3 is TGTGCCAGTTGGGGGGCCGGGCAGCCCCAGCATTTT. Translation gives CASWGAGQPQHF.

This chain links TRBV29-1 with TRBJ1-2, with 7 bases fitting TRBD1. V gave up 6 bases and J gave up 3 bases; unmatched junction bases: 16. The CDR3 contains 16 residues. CDR1 SQVTM and CDR2 ANQGSEA come from the germline V gene. The CDR3 is CSVDKPTGPRDYGYTF. In DNA, the CDR3 is TGCAGCGTAGATAAACCGACAGGGCCTAGGGACTATGGCTACACCTTC.

The rearrangement links TRBV29-1 to TRBJ1-5; D unclear. Germline V gives CDR1 SQVTM, CDR2 ANQGSEA. CDR3 length: 13 amino acids. V shed 6 bases and J shed 3 bases, with 12 bases lying between them. CDR3 coding DNA: TGCAGCGTGGCGGGAAGCACCAATCAGCCCCAGCATTTT. Its translation is CSVAGSTNQPQHF. The full variable domain, its missing parts supplied by reference TRBV29-1 and TRBJ1-5, is SAVISQKPSRDICQRGTSLTIQCQVDSQVTMMFWYRQQPGQSLTLIATANQGSEATYESGFVIDKFPISRPNLTFSTLTVSNMSPEDSSIYLCSVAGSTNQPQHFGDGTRLSIL.

J is TRBJ2-5 and V is TRBV6-1; 9 bases map to TRBD2. The germline V gene encodes CDR1 MNHNS and CDR2 SASEGT. With 1 base clipped from V and 1 base from J, the junction kept 4 bases outside the gene matches. The CDR3 is 16 amino acids. In nucleotides, the CDR3 is TGTGCCAGCAGTGAAGTGGGTAGCGGGGGCCAAGAGACCCAGTACTTC. Its protein product is CASSEVGSGGQETQYF.

The genes are TRBV11-2 and TRBJ1-4; D remains ambiguous. Germline loops: CDR1 SGHAT, CDR2 FQNNGV. The CDR3 consists of 15 residues. V was trimmed by 0 bases and J by 0 bases, leaving 5 bases between them. CDR3 region: CASSLDRTTNEKLFF. The CDR3 DNA sequence: TGTGCCAGCAGCTTAGACAGAACAACTAATGAAAAACTGTTTTTT.

The CDR3 sequence is CASSLDRDGEQYF. The CDR3 bases are TGTGCCAGCAGCCTTGACAGGGACGGCGAGCAGTACTTC. This chain uses TRBV7-2 with TRBJ2-7; 7 positions agree with TRBD1. In germline, CDR1 is SGHTA, CDR2 FQGNSA. The CDR3 extends over 13 amino acids. The J segment lost 6 bases and the V segment lost 5 bases, leaving 7 bases of the junction unmatched. The full variable domain, rest sourced from reference TRBV7-2 and TRBJ2-7, is GAGVSQSPSNKVTEKGKDVELRCDPISGHTALYWYRQSLGQGLEFLIYFQGNSAPDKSGLPSDRFSAERTGGSVSTLTIQRTQQEDSAVYLCASSLDRDGEQYFGPGTRLTVT.